This entry lists 24 T cell receptor beta chains sequenced from one sample in a study of beta chain features in type 1 diabetes. The whole isolated RNA underwent reverse transcription, so sequencing captured expressed TCRB transcripts. Sequenced by immunoSEQ multiplex PCR; TCRdb stores in-frame clones only, minus some. The table includes about 400,000 clones, around 13% detected once. Sequencing used naive CD4+ T cells from blood. These receptor sequences come from a man between 18 and 35 years old in good health.

V and J are TRBV6-6 and TRBJ2-7; 8 bases map to TRBD2. This CDR3 contains 11 residues. Germline V gives CDR1 MNHNY, CDR2 SVGAGI (reference sequence). V lost 7 bases and J lost 9; bases outside the gene matches: 5. The CDR3 sequence is CASTGGEGQYF. As DNA, the CDR3 is TGTGCCAGCACGGGGGGGGAGGGGCAGTACTTC.

The chain has TRBV9 and TRBJ1-1; 8 nucleotides agree with TRBD1. In germline, CDR1 is SGDLS, CDR2 YYNGEE. V shed 0 bases, J shed 1 base, and the junction held 17 bases outside the gene matches. The CDR3 is 20 residues long. CDR3 DNA sequence: TGTGCCAGCAGCGTAGCTACGAGTATGGCAGGGGACAGGTCGAACACTGAAGCTTTCTTT. Amino acid sequence: CASSVATSMAGDRSNTEAFF.

The chain employs TRBV9 and TRBJ2-5; the D gene is possibly TRBD1 (5 bases). Looked up from germline, CDR1 is SGDLS and CDR2 is YYNGEE. The germline V and J ends were trimmed by 1 base and 5 bases, with 9 bases remaining between them. This CDR3 region has 13 residues. CDR3 protein: CASSVSGLETQYF. The CDR3 nucleotides read TGTGCCAGCAGCGTATCAGGGCTGGAGACCCAGTACTTC.

As to this clone: This sample includes further DNA sequences coding for the same CDR3. This sequence joins TRBV7-2 and TRBJ2-5, with a possible D match to TRBD2 (6 bases). Per the germline V gene, CDR1 is SGHTA and CDR2 is FQGNSA. This CDR3 comprises 14 residues. The V end lost 0 bases, the J end lost 3 bases, and 8 bases lay between the germline ends. The CDR3: CASSLAGGKETQYF. CDR3 nucleotide sequence: TGTGCCAGCAGCTTAGCCGGCGGGAAAGAGACCCAGTACTTC. Full variable domain (rest looked up from reference TRBV7-2 and TRBJ2-5): GAGVSQSPSNKVTEKGKDVELRCDPISGHTALYWYRQSLGQGLEFLIYFQGNSAPDKSGLPSDRFSAERTGGSVSTLTIQRTQQEDSAVYLCASSLAGGKETQYFGPGTRLLVL.

This clone has a handful of counts. The genes are TRBV7-2 and TRBJ1-5, with 7 bases fitting TRBD1. The CDR3 spans 15 residues. The V and J ends lost 5 bases and 6 bases, in that order; junction bases with no gene match: 10. Germline V gene lookup returns CDR1 SGHTA and CDR2 FQGNSA. The CDR3 reads CASSTGQALSQPQHF. Here the CDR3 DNA reads TGTGCCAGCAGCACCGGACAGGCCCTGAGTCAGCCCCAGCATTTT.

The chain carries TRBV11-2 and TRBJ2-1; TRBD2 agrees at 14 bases. The CDR3 length is 14 residues. V lost 5 bases to trimming and J lost 15 bases; unmatched junction nucleotides: 9. Germline CDR1 reads SGHAT; CDR2 reads FQNNGV. This chain's CDR3 is CASSAPGLAGARFF. The CDR3, as DNA: TGTGCCAGCAGCGCACCGGGACTAGCGGGAGCTCGGTTCTTC. The full variable domain, its missing parts supplied by reference TRBV11-2 and TRBJ2-1, is EAGVAQSPRYKIIEKRQSVAFWCNPISGHATLYWYQQILGQGPKLLIQFQNNGVVDDSQLPKDRFSAERLKGVDSTLKIQPAKLEDSAVYLCASSAPGLAGARFFGPGTRLTVL.

V gene TRBV7-2 combines with J gene TRBJ1-4, with 8 positions matching TRBD1. Per the germline V gene, CDR1 is SGHTA and CDR2 is FQGNSA. The CDR3 covers 16 residues. V lost 5 bases to trimming and J lost 4 bases; unmatched junction nucleotides: 9. The CDR3 DNA follows: TGTGCCAGCAGCACCCGCCGACAGGGGAGTAATGAAAAACTGTTTTTT. This codes for CASSTRRQGSNEKLFF.

V usage is TRBV9 and J usage is TRBJ2-1; 13 bases are a match to TRBD2. This CDR3 spans 19 amino acids. CDR1 SGDLS and CDR2 YYNGEE come from the germline V gene. After removal of 0 bases from V and 6 bases from J, the junction contained 12 bases not matched to a gene. The CDR3: CASSVATSGRASGSNEQFF. The CDR3 region has the DNA TGTGCCAGCAGCGTAGCTACTAGCGGGAGGGCCTCCGGGAGCAATGAGCAGTTCTTC.

This clone was counted only a few times. This sequence joins TRBV25-1 and TRBJ2-7; possibly TRBD2 for D (5 bases). The CDR3 loop spans 17 amino acids. The germline V gene has CDR1 MGHDK and CDR2 SYGVNS. With 10 bases removed from V and 6 bases from J, the gap between germline ends came to 31 bases. CDR3 coding DNA: TGTGCCACCCCCGCCCCCCCCGACACGGAGGAAGAGGGCGAGCAGTACTTC. This codes for CATPAPPDTEEEGEQYF.

This clone appeared a few times. The chain joins TRBV7-9 to TRBJ1-5, with 7 positions matching TRBD1. CDR3 length: 15 residues. V trimming: 5 bases; J trimming: 9 bases; junction bases outside the gene matches: 13. Germline-derived CDR1 and CDR2 are SEHNR and FQNEAQ (reference sequence). In nucleotides, the CDR3 is TGTGCCAGCAGCCCAGGGGGGATGTCAGGTCCGCCCCAGCATTTT. It yields the protein CASSPGGMSGPPQHF.

This clone was counted between two and nine times. This chain uses TRBV11-2 with TRBJ2-5, with 8 bases identical to TRBD2. Germline V gene data show CDR1 as SGHAT and CDR2 as FQNNGV. The CDR3 totals 18 residues. The V gene end was trimmed by 0 bases and the J gene end by 0 bases; junction bases not matched to a gene: 9. The DNA of the CDR3 is TGTGCCAGCAGCTTAGATTTTGTAGCGGGACTGTACCAAGAGACCCAGTACTTC. It yields the protein CASSLDFVAGLYQETQYF.

The gene calls are TRBV12-5 and TRBJ2-1; D remains unclear. Germline loops: CDR1 LGHNT, CDR2 FRNRAP. CDR3 length: 12 amino acids. V was clipped by 1 base and J by 5 bases, with 3 bases between them. CDR3 region: CASGLADNEQFF. The CDR3 DNA reads as TGTGCTAGTGGTTTGGCGGACAATGAGCAGTTCTTC.

This clone was counted a few times. The V gene is TRBV7-2, the J gene TRBJ2-3; D is possibly TRBD1 (5 bases). Germline values: CDR1 SGHTA, CDR2 FQGNSA. V was shortened by 1 base and J by 5 bases, with 10 bases between the two germline ends. The CDR3 contains 14 residues. CDR3 amino acids: CASSLGAGIDTQYF. Written as DNA, the CDR3 is TGTGCCAGCAGCTTAGGGGCAGGGATAGATACGCAGTATTTT.

V usage is TRBV7-3 and J usage is TRBJ1-1, with TRBD1 identical over 8 bases. V was pared by 2 bases and J by 4 bases, with 6 bases of the junction left unmatched. Looked up from germline, CDR1 is SGHTA and CDR2 is FQGTGA. There are 15 residues in the CDR3. DNA of the CDR3: TGTGCCAGCAGCTTATCAGGACAGGGTACCACTGAAGCTTTCTTT. This encodes CASSLSGQGTTEAFF.

The genes are TRBV28 and TRBJ2-7, with 7 bases lining up with TRBD2. V dropped 5 bases and J dropped 3; count of bases not matched to a gene: 10. CDR1 and CDR2 (germline): MDHEN, SYDVKM. The CDR3 is made up of 15 amino acids. In nucleotides, the CDR3 is TGTGCCAGCAGTCTCACAGCGGGACGGATCTACGAGCAGTACTTC. This translates into CASSLTAGRIYEQYF.

This clone was observed a few times. V gene TRBV6-5 combines with J gene TRBJ2-4, with a weak D call TRBD2 (5 bases). Trimming stripped 4 bases from V and 7 bases from J, with 8 bases between. Germline V gene sequence: CDR1 MNHEY, CDR2 SVGAGI. This CDR3 comprises 12 residues. In DNA form, the CDR3 reads TGTGCCAGCAGTTCTAGGGAGAACATTCAGTACTTC. It specifies CASSSRENIQYF.

This sequence joins TRBV12-5 and TRBJ1-1; 10 nucleotides agree with TRBD1. The ends lost 4 bases at V and 7 bases at J; junction bases unmatched: 3. The CDR3 totals 13 residues. Germline CDR1 is LGHNT and CDR2 is FRNRAP. DNA of the CDR3: TGTGCTAGTGGTTCGGGGACAGGGGTTGAAGCTTTCTTT. This sequence encodes CASGSGTGVEAFF.

The CDR3 protein is CASSSRRGGAKETQYF. The CDR3 DNA sequence: TGTGCCAGCAGCTCCCGGAGGGGGGGCGCTAAAGAGACCCAGTACTTC. The chain carries TRBV7-8 and TRBJ2-5, with D tentatively TRBD2 (7 bases). There are 16 residues in the CDR3. V lost 4 bases and J lost 3, with 18 bases in between. The germline CDR1 and CDR2 sequences are SGHVS and FQNEAQ.

The chain links TRBV30 to TRBJ1-1; TRBD1 might be the D (6 bases). The CDR3 contains 12 residues. V was clipped by 5 bases and J by 4 bases, with 11 bases between them. Germline values: CDR1 GTSNPN, CDR2 SVGIG (reference sequence). DNA of the CDR3: TGTGCCTGGGACAGGTTGAGCACTGAAGCTTTCTTT. Translated, it gives CAWDRLSTEAFF.

This clone was counted between two and nine times. This chain links TRBV5-1 with TRBJ2-2; 9 nucleotides match TRBD2. This CDR3 is built from 18 residues. J gave up 4 bases and V 0 bases, and 10 bases lay outside the gene matches. CDR1 is SGHRS, CDR2 YFSETQ, per germline. The CDR3 DNA reads as TGCGCCAGCAGCTTGGCTGGTAGCGGGAGTTGGGGCACCGGGGAGCTGTTTTTT. It codes for CASSLAGSGSWGTGELFF. The whole variable domain, filled in from reference TRBV5-1 and TRBJ2-2, reads KAGVTQTPRYLIKTRGQQVTLSCSPISGHRSVSWYQQTPGQGLQFLFEYFSETQRNKGNFPGRFSGRQFSNSRSEMNVSTLELGDSALYLCASSLAGSGSWGTGELFFGEGSRLTVL.

CDR3 bases: TGTGCCAGCAGCTTACAACAAACTGGAGAAGAGACCCAGTACTTC. Protein: CASSLQQTGEETQYF. This chain connects TRBV7-9 to TRBJ2-5, with D unresolved. Germline-derived CDR1 and CDR2 are SEHNR and FQNEAQ (reference sequence). The CDR3 covers 15 residues. With 2 bases removed from V and 3 bases from J, the gap between germline ends came to 13 bases. Based on the CDR3 plus reference TRBV7-9 and TRBJ2-5, the full variable domain is DTGVSQNPRHKITKRGQNVTFRCDPISEHNRLYWYRQTLGQGPEFLTYFQNEAQLEKSRLLSDRFSAERPKGSFSTLEIQRTEQGDSAMYLCASSLQQTGEETQYFGPGTRLLVL.

This clone was seen a handful of times. The chain has TRBV14 and TRBJ1-4; 7 positions agree with TRBD1. The CDR3 runs to 14 residues. The trim removed 0 bases at V and 10 bases at J, leaving 5 bases unmatched. Per the germline V gene, CDR1 is SGHDN and CDR2 is FVKESK. The CDR3 loop reads CASSQDRGSGKLFF. In DNA, the CDR3 is TGTGCCAGCAGCCAAGACAGGGGGAGCGGAAAACTGTTTTTT.

This clone was counted between two and nine times. V and J are TRBV19 and TRBJ2-2; D may be TRBD2 (6 bases). CDR3 length equals 16 residues. From germline, CDR1 is LNHDA and CDR2 SQIVND (reference sequence). The V and J ends lost 4 bases and 0 bases respectively, with 12 bases between them. The CDR3 region has the DNA TGTGCCAGTAGTAATGGGAGGCTTACGAACACCGGGGAGCTGTTTTTT. Its translation: CASSNGRLTNTGELFF.

The rearrangement joins TRBV28 to TRBJ2-1, with D unresolved. The CDR3 covers 14 residues. The V gene lost 2 bases and the J gene lost 4 bases, with 9 bases spanning the gap. Looked up from germline, CDR1 is MDHEN and CDR2 is SYDVKM. In DNA form, the CDR3 reads TGTGCCAGCAGTTTAATGGCCAGGTACAATGAGCAGTTCTTC. Its translation: CASSLMARYNEQFF.